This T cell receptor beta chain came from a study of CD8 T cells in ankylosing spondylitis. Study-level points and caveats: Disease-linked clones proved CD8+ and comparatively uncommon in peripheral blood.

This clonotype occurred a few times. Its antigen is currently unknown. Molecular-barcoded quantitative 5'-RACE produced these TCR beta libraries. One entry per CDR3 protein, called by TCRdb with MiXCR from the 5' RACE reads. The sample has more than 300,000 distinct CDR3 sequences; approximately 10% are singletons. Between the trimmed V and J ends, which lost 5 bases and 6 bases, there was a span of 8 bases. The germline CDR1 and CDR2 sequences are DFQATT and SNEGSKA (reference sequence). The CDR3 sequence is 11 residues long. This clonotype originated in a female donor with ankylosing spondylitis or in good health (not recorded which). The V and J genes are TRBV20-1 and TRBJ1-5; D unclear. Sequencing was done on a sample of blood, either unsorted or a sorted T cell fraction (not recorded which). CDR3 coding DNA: TGCAGTGCTGCAGCCGGTCAGCCCCAGCATTTT. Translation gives CSAAAGQPQHF.